This T cell receptor (beta chain) is from a study of T cells in localized non-small cell lung cancer. The study's findings and limits: Uninvolved adjacent lung had the highest recorded T cell clonality, with tumor below it. Longer overall survival was associated with a higher density of T cells in the blood. One tumor region alone was sequenced, and heterogeneity therefore remains possible. A median of around 57 clones ranked among the top 100 in tumor appeared in adjacent lung.

Germline loops: CDR1 MNHGY, CDR2 SAAAGT. The CDR3 is 15 residues long. The germline V and J ends were trimmed by 0 bases and 1 base, with 9 bases remaining between them. Assay used: immunoSEQ multiplex PCR; TCRdb lists only in-frame clones, some missing. The sample includes about 1,600 clones, 24% of them seen just once. This clone was observed a handful of times. Its antigen is not identified. The receptor's source is a male donor older than 55 with stage II lung adenocarcinoma. The source material was lung tumor tissue, sampled before any cancer treatment. V gene TRBV6-8 combines with J gene TRBJ1-1, with unresolved D. In DNA, the CDR3 is TGTGCCAGCAGTTACTCGTCGGTGAGGAACACTGAAGCTTTCTTT. It yields the protein CASSYSSVRNTEAFF.